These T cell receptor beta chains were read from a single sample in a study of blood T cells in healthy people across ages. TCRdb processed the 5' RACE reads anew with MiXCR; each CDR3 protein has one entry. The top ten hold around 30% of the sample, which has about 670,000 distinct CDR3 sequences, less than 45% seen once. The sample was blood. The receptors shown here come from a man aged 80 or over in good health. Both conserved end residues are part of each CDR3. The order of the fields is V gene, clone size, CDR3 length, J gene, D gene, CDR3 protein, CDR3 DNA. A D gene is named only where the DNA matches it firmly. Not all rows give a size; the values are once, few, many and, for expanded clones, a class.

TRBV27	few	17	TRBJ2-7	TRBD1	CASSFPRPGQGFKEQYF	TGTGCCAGCAGTTTCCCCCGACCCGGACAGGGATTTAAGGAGCAGTACTTC
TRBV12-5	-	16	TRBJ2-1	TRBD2	CASGLGRGASYNEQFF	TGTGCTAGTGGTTTAGGGCGGGGGGCATCCTACAATGAGCAGTTCTTC
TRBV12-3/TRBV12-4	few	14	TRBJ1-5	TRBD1	CASRPGQGDQPQHF	TGTGCCAGCAGACCCGGACAGGGTGATCAGCCCCAGCATTTT
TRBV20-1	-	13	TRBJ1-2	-	CSASPHVGRGYTF	TGCAGTGCTAGCCCCCATGTGGGGAGGGGCTACACCTTC
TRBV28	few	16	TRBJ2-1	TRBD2	CASSGGTSGRQNEQFF	TGTGCCAGCAGTGGAGGGACTAGCGGGAGGCAAAATGAGCAGTTCTTC
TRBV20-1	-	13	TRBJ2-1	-	CSARPGPYNEQFF	TGCAGTGCTAGACCGGGCCCCTACAATGAGCAGTTCTTC
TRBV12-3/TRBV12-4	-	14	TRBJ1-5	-	CASSLRQVNQPQHF	TGTGCCAGCAGTTTACGTCAAGTCAATCAGCCCCAGCATTTT
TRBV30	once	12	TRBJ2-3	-	CAWSPSADTQYF	TGTGCCTGGAGCCCTAGTGCAGATACGCAGTATTTT
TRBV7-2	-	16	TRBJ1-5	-	CASSLASPGGNQPQHF	TGTGCCAGCAGCTTAGCCTCGCCAGGGGGCAATCAGCCCCAGCATTTT
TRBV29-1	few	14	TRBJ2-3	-	CSVEDSDNTDTQYF	TGCAGCGTTGAAGACTCGGACAACACAGATACGCAGTATTTT
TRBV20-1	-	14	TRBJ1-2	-	CSAREARGWDGYTF	TGCAGTGCTAGAGAGGCTAGGGGCTGGGATGGCTACACCTTC
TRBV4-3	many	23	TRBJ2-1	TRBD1	CASSQVLSRTSLGTGVSYNEQFF	TGCGCCAGCAGCCAAGTTCTCTCAAGGACCAGTTTAGGGACAGGGGTGTCCTACAATGAGCAGTTCTTC
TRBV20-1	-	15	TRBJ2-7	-	CSASVGGPHSYEQYF	TGCAGTGCTAGCGTCGGCGGTCCCCACTCCTACGAGCAGTACTTC
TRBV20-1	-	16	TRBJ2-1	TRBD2	CSAREHSGRANNEQFF	TGCAGTGCTAGAGAACATAGCGGGAGGGCCAACAATGAGCAGTTCTTC
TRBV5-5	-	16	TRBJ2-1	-	CASSPRGGPVYNEQFF	TGTGCCAGCAGCCCCAGGGGGGGGCCCGTCTACAATGAGCAGTTCTTC
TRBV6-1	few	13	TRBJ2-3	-	CASSGLWTDTQYF	TGTGCCAGCAGTGGGCTATGGACAGATACGCAGTATTTT
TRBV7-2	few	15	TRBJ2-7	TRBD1	CASSFRGTGLSEQYF	TGTGCCAGCAGCTTCCGGGGGACAGGGTTAAGCGAGCAGTACTTC
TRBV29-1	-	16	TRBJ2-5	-	CSVLSPGRRTLNEQYF	TGCAGCGTCCTAAGCCCTGGACGCAGGACCCTAAATGAGCAGTACTTC
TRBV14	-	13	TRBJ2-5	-	CASSQGDVETQYF	TGTGCCAGCAGCCAAGGAGATGTGGAGACCCAGTACTTC
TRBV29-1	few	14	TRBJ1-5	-	CSVEDPATGQPQHF	TGCAGCGTTGAAGACCCAGCCACGGGTCAGCCCCAGCATTTT